This TCR beta chain comes out of a study of OX40 agonist ivuxolimab in advanced cancers. This CDR3 is 13 amino acids long. Looked up from germline, CDR1 is LNHDA and CDR2 is SQIVND (reference sequence). The V end lost 6 bases, the J end lost 4 bases, and 12 bases lay between the germline ends. Profiled with immunoSEQ multiplex PCR; TCRdb holds only in-frame clones, not every one. The sample has roughly 72,000 clones; 89% are singletons. The V gene is TRBV19, the J gene TRBJ2-5; D perhaps matches TRBD2 (5 bases). The clonotype comes from an adult with an advanced solid tumor such as melanoma, head and neck, liver or kidney cancer. The source was CD4+ or CD8+ T cells sorted from blood, collected in a trial of the OX40 agonist ivuxolimab. This CDR3 is CASSAPGRETQYF. In DNA form, the CDR3 reads TGTGCCAGTAGCGCCCCGGGGAGAGAGACCCAGTACTTC.